The clone carrying this T cell receptor (beta chain) has at least ten counts. Its antigen is as yet unknown. TCRdb fed the RT-PCR reads into MiXCR, producing one record per CDR3 protein. The sample consists of approximately 530,000 distinct CDR3 sequences, 10% to 15% of them appearing once. This sample is part of a study of response to subunit inactivated influenza vaccine. Study-wide findings and caveats: A suggestion made by the authors is that each seasonal influenza vaccination recruits few new T cells.

The germline CDR1 and CDR2 sequences are SQVTM and ANQGSEA. CDR3 length: 14 amino acids. V trimming: 4 bases; J trimming: 6 bases; junction bases outside the gene matches: 9. Sequenced here: PBMCs from blood, sampled around seven weeks after vaccination. The V call is TRBV29-1, the J call TRBJ1-1; 9 bases line up with TRBD1. The sequence derives from a man in his fifties or sixties who received an inactivated influenza vaccine. CDR3 nucleotides: TGCAGCGTTGTTTATGACAGGGGGGTCTCTGAAGCTTTCTTT. This translates into CSVVYDRGVSEAFF.